Below, one TCR beta chain is given with its context. What it binds is unknown. The sample comes from a study of response to subunit inactivated influenza vaccine. V was cut by 2 bases and J by 0 bases, with 14 bases left in between. Germline CDR1 DFQATT, CDR2 SNEGSKA (reference sequence). CDR3 size: 16 residues. Study-level points and caveats: Authors suggested few new T cells are recruited by each seasonal influenza vaccination.

TCRdb re-analysed the RT-PCR reads in MiXCR, keeping a single row per CDR3 protein. The sample records about 160,000 distinct CDR3 sequences, roughly a tenth being singletons. This chain uses TRBV20-1 with TRBJ2-4; perhaps TRBD2 as D (5 bases). The sample here was non-naive T cells sorted from PBMCs, taken around seven weeks after vaccination. This clonotype originated in a middle-aged man who received an inactivated influenza vaccine. The CDR3 spells CSARPLREQAKNIQYF. The CDR3 bases are TGCAGTGCTAGACCCCTGAGGGAGCAAGCCAAAAACATTCAGTACTTC.